This T cell receptor beta chain was captured by sequencing in a study of T cell responses to AZD1222 COVID-19 vaccine (dated by TCRdb to the early 2020s). With respect to the entire study: A total of 230 to 250 trial participants underwent TCR sequencing, of whom nearly 210 had received two doses of AZD1222 and about 25 had received two doses of the MenACWY control vaccine. Enrollment into the trials was organized by age into subgroups of 18-55, 56-69 and 70-plus years, and those subgroups contained 148, 28 and 57 TCR-sequenced participants, respectively.

The CDR3 regions of human TCRbeta chains were analyzed by immunosequencing. The source study handled its data this way. TCRs in the repertoires were matched against a reference library of SARS-CoV-2-specific TCRs that had been generated with the MIRA antigen-specificity platform. Breadth was defined as the fraction of unique TCRs that were SARS-CoV-2-associated. Depth was defined as the fraction of total T cells that were SARS-CoV-2-associated. Each spike-specific TCR was assigned to its reactive spike region and to a CD4 or CD8 class using the MIRA data. Log10-transformed breadth and depth values were compared by one-way ANOVA with Sidak's multiple comparisons tests. TCRdb's version of the immuneACCESS table is confined to in-frame rearrangements and falls short of the full clone set. An unresolved V gene accounts for under half of the shortfall where checked; the remainder is of unknown origin. Clonal size and the V and J genes are those of that table, whereas D and trimming came from the DNA. In all, the sample holds 28,000 or so clones, and 88% of those were seen once. Of the sample, less than 3.5% falls within the top ten clones.

The time point label, read with the paper, signifies: about 28 days (+/-7) after the second vaccine dose. AZD1222 recipients whose second dose came at about 4 weeks and those whose second dose came at about 12 weeks were combined into one group, since spike-specific TCR depth and breadth did not differ between the two schedules. The vaccinee samples were drawn from two UK trials, COV001 and COV002, one of which was a single-blind randomized controlled phase 2/3 trial testing AZD1222 (ChAdOx1 nCoV-19) in healthy adults. Trial participant PBMC samples were collected at day 0 and day 28 after the second dose for TCRbeta chain sequencing. As for this clone: The antigen this receptor binds is unknown. Base qualities are not provided; no much larger clone lies one nucleotide away.

Summary of the overall study and its limitations: Conclusions about previously exposed vaccinees are limited, since just a handful of AZD1222 recipients were seropositive for SARS-CoV-2 at baseline. The vaccine-associated CD4 TCRs covered the entire spike protein, and the dominant responses fell in regions 160-218 and 743-854. A significant rise in spike-specific TCR breadth and depth was observed after two AZD1222 doses relative to day 0 and relative to MenACWY recipients. Participants were mostly white British, with more females than males. The authors suggested clonal diversity may have been underestimated. The 56-69-year group was small, and its depth increase did not reach significance, likely because of low power. Because no samples from the day 14 peak response were available, repertoires could be characterized only after the peak T cell response. Reportedly, almost half of the unique spike-specific TCRs recognized epitopes lying outside the regions that are mutated in the B.1.351 and B.1.1.7 variants.

V trim: 5 bases; J trim: 5 bases; unmatched bases: 6. CDR1 and CDR2 (SGHTA, FQGNSA) derive from the germline V gene. From the cysteine up to the phenylalanine, the CDR3 has a length of 15 residues. Only CDR3 DNA remains: 45 bases, in frame from the first base. The chain links TRBV7-2 with TRBJ2-3, with 11 bases aligning to TRBD2. The source material was peripheral blood, sampled 28 days after the second AZD1222 dose. The TCR comes from an adult who received the AZD1222 COVID-19 vaccine. The CDR3 in this case is CASSASGGLGDTQYF. The nucleotide sequence is TGTGCCAGCAGCGCTAGCGGGGGGTTGGGAGATACGCAGTATTTT.